The entry below describes one TCR beta chain. The germline gives CDR1 SGHNT, CDR2 YYREEE (reference sequence). This CDR3 contains 14 residues. The V gene lost 9 bases and the J gene lost 4 bases, with 17 bases spanning the gap. TCRdb's copy holds only in-frame clones and misses some; the assay was immunoSEQ multiplex PCR. The table records some 180,000 clones, 85% of them present only once. The sample is drawn from a study of blood T cell repertoires in COVID-19. The source is a woman older than 75 with COVID-19, enrolled during active disease. The rearrangement uses TRBV5-4 and TRBJ2-1; D perhaps matches TRBD2 (5 bases). Sequences were obtained from peripheral blood. CDR3 nucleotide sequence: TGTGCCACCCGGAAGGTAGCGCTTTACAATGAGCAGTTCTTC. Its protein product is CATRKVALYNEQFF. Complete variable domain (other parts from reference TRBV5-4 and TRBJ2-1): ETGVTQSPTHLIKTRGQQVTLRCSSQSGHNTVSWYQQALGQGPQFIFQYYREEENGRGNFPPRFSGLQFPNYSSELNVNALELDDSALYLCATRKVALYNEQFFGPGTRLTVL.